The 17 T cell receptor beta chains presented below share a single source sample, sequenced in a study of blood T cell repertoires in COVID-19. Libraries were prepared by immunoSEQ multiplex PCR; TCRdb keeps only in-frame clonotypes and omits some of them. The sample yields around 170,000 clones, 86% seen once. Sequencing was done on a sample of peripheral blood. Source of these receptors: a man over 45 with active or convalescent COVID-19.

V is TRBV5-4 and J is TRBJ2-1; possibly TRBD2 for D (5 bases). The CDR3 sequence is 15 residues long. Germline CDR1 and CDR2: SGHNT and YYREEE (reference sequence). V was cut by 3 bases and J by 4 bases, with 14 bases left in between. CDR3 bases: TGTGCCAGCAGCTCGAAGACTATAGAATACAATGAGCAGTTCTTC. Residues: CASSSKTIEYNEQFF.

V and J are TRBV19 and TRBJ1-2; 9 bases are shared with TRBD1. The ends lost 6 bases at V and 7 bases at J; junction bases unmatched: 6. Germline CDR1 is LNHDA and CDR2 is SQIVND (reference sequence). The CDR3 has 13 residues. CDR3 amino acids: CASSTQGAGGYTF. CDR3 DNA: TGTGCCAGTAGCACACAGGGGGCTGGTGGCTACACCTTC.

This chain connects TRBV4-2 to TRBJ2-1; 10 bases line up with TRBD2. This CDR3 is built from 15 residues. From germline, CDR1 is LGHNA and CDR2 YNFKEQ. With 0 bases clipped from V and 10 bases from J, the junction kept 6 bases outside the gene matches. Here the CDR3 reads CASSQDQRGGREQFF. The CDR3 DNA is TGTGCCAGCAGCCAAGACCAGCGGGGGGGCCGCGAGCAGTTCTTC.

The chain uses TRBV23-1 and TRBJ2-7, with D possibly being TRBD1 (6 bases). TRBV23-1 is sorted into the ORF group, with uncertain function. V was clipped by 4 bases and J by 2 bases, with 18 bases between them. The CDR3 is made up of 16 amino acids. CDR3 sequence (DNA): TGCGCCAGCAGTCCCTCGTATAGGACAGACACCTACGAGCAGTACTTC. It codes for CASSPSYRTDTYEQYF.

The V and J genes are TRBV2 and TRBJ1-1; TRBD1 matches 7 bases. Trimming cost V 6 bases and J 3 bases; bases outside gene matches: 7. The CDR3 is made up of 14 amino acids. Germline CDR1 SNHLY, CDR2 FYNNEI. The DNA of the CDR3 is TGTGCCAGCAGATGGGACAGCTGGGACACTGAAGCTTTCTTT. Protein: CASRWDSWDTEAFF.

V and J are TRBV28 and TRBJ1-4, with D maybe TRBD1 (5 bases). Germline loops: CDR1 MDHEN, CDR2 SYDVKM. This CDR3 has 14 amino acids. V was pared by 3 bases and J by 4 bases, with 9 bases between. CDR3 amino acids: CASSFRGGNEKLFF. The CDR3 bases are TGTGCCAGCAGTTTCCGGGGGGGTAATGAAAAACTGTTTTTT.

This clone was seen a handful of times. The CDR3 region has the DNA TGTGCCAGCAGCCCGCGCCGGACAGGGAATTGGGGCTATGGCTACACCTTC. It specifies CASSPRRTGNWGYGYTF. The V call is TRBV7-2, the J call TRBJ1-2; 8 bases align to TRBD1. CDR3 length: 17 amino acids. With V trimmed by 5 bases and J by 4 bases, 15 bases remained unmatched. From germline, CDR1 is SGHTA and CDR2 FQGNSA.

Only one count was recorded for this clone. This rearrangement joins TRBV7-6 to TRBJ2-7; 8 bases are a match to TRBD1. This CDR3 comprises 15 residues. The germline V gene encodes CDR1 SGHVS and CDR2 FNYEAQ. V lost 3 bases, J lost 4 bases, and 8 bases stayed unmatched. In DNA, the CDR3 is TGTGCCAGCAGCTTTGGGACAGGCGGCTGGTACGAGCAGTACTTC. Its protein product is CASSFGTGGWYEQYF. The full variable domain, rest sourced from reference TRBV7-6 and TRBJ2-7, is GAGVSQSPRYKVTKRGQDVALRCDPISGHVSLYWYRQALGQGPEFLTYFNYEAQQDKSGLPNDRFSAERPEGSISTLTIQRTEQRDSAMYRCASSFGTGGWYEQYFGPGTRLTVT.

The rearrangement joins TRBV2 to TRBJ1-5; a possible D gene is TRBD1 (6 bases). CDR3 length equals 14 residues. V dropped 6 bases and J dropped 1 base, with 10 bases sitting between them. From germline, CDR1 is SNHLY and CDR2 FYNNEI. The CDR3 DNA reads as TGTGCCAGCAGCCCGGGACACAGCAATCAGCCCCAGCATTTT. Encoded protein: CASSPGHSNQPQHF. The whole variable domain, remainder taken from reference TRBV2 and TRBJ1-5, is EPEVTQTPSHQVTQMGQEVILRCVPISNHLYFYWYRQILGQKVEFLVSFYNNEISEKSEIFDDQFSVERPDGSNFTLKIRSTKLEDSAMYFCASSPGHSNQPQHFGDGTRLSIL.

V gene TRBV7-2 combines with J gene TRBJ1-6, with a weak D call TRBD1 (6 bases). V lost 2 bases and J 8 bases, leaving 13 bases between the germline ends. The CDR3 consists of 15 residues. In germline, CDR1 is SGHTA, CDR2 FQGNSA. The CDR3 DNA follows: TGTGCCAGCAGCTTAAGGCGGACAGAGCATTCACCCCTCCACTTT. Its translation: CASSLRRTEHSPLHF.

A single count supports this clone. The chain uses TRBV30 and TRBJ1-2, with D unclear. Germline assignment: CDR1 GTSNPN and CDR2 SVGIG (reference sequence). This CDR3 has 12 amino acids. Between the trimmed V and J ends, which lost 0 bases and 4 bases, there was a span of 6 bases. The CDR3, as DNA: TGTGCCTGGAGTGTGTTCCTCTATGGCTACACCTTC. Translation gives CAWSVFLYGYTF.

V and J are TRBV5-4 and TRBJ1-5, with D possibly being TRBD1 (5 bases). V was shortened by 0 bases and J by 6 bases, with 13 bases between the two germline ends. This CDR3 spans 15 amino acids. CDR1 and CDR2 (germline): SGHNT, YYREEE (reference sequence). CDR3 region: CASSLDRSEIQPQHF. In DNA, the CDR3 is TGTGCCAGCAGCTTGGACAGGTCGGAAATTCAGCCCCAGCATTTT.

The CDR3 spells CASSVGWAMNTEAFF. The CDR3 nucleotides read TGTGCCAGTAGTGTGGGTTGGGCCATGAACACTGAAGCTTTCTTT. The chain uses TRBV19 and TRBJ1-1; D is unresolved. The CDR3 runs to 15 residues. The V and J ends lost 5 bases and 0 bases respectively, with 13 bases between them. In germline, CDR1 is LNHDA, CDR2 SQIVND (reference sequence). The full variable domain, its missing parts supplied by reference TRBV19 and TRBJ1-1, is DGGITQSPKYLFRKEGQNVTLSCEQNLNHDAMYWYRQDPGQGLRLIYYSQIVNDFQKGDIAEGYSVSREKKESFPLTVTSAQKNPTAFYLCASSVGWAMNTEAFFGQGTRLTVV.

The V call is TRBV7-2, the J call TRBJ2-5; D is ambiguous. The CDR3 is 14 amino acids. CDR1 SGHTA and CDR2 FQGNSA come from the germline V gene. V lost 3 bases to trimming and J lost 2 bases, with 10 bases between them. Here the CDR3 reads CASSLVRYQETQYF. CDR3 bases: TGTGCCAGCAGCTTGGTCAGATATCAAGAGACCCAGTACTTC.

The gene calls are TRBV6-1 and TRBJ1-4, with TRBD1 as a possible D gene (5 bases). Germline V gene data show CDR1 as MNHNS and CDR2 as SASEGT. The CDR3 is 16 residues long. Trimming removed 1 base from V and 5 bases from J, with 14 bases in between. CDR3 residues: CASSEVWAGSNEKLFF. In DNA form, the CDR3 reads TGTGCCAGCAGTGAAGTTTGGGCAGGGTCAAATGAAAAACTGTTTTTT.

The CDR3 spells CATSDPGTSGKFYNEQFF. As DNA, the CDR3 is TGTGCCACCAGTGATCCCGGGACTAGCGGGAAATTTTACAATGAGCAGTTCTTC. The rearrangement uses TRBV24-1 and TRBJ2-1, with 13 bases matching TRBD2. V lost 3 bases to trimming and J lost 4 bases; unmatched junction nucleotides: 8. Germline V gene lookup returns CDR1 KGHDR and CDR2 SFDVKD. The length of the CDR3 is 18 residues.

The chain combines TRBV27 with TRBJ2-7, with a weak D call TRBD2 (5 bases). The CDR3 consists of 11 residues. Trimming stripped 6 bases from V and 3 bases from J, with 6 bases between. Per germline, CDR1 MNHEY and CDR2 SMNVEV (reference sequence). CDR3 in amino acids: CASRDFYEQYF. The CDR3 region has the DNA TGTGCCAGCAGGGACTTCTACGAGCAGTACTTC.